This entry lists 16 T cell receptor beta chains sequenced from one sample in a study of identical twins. Each CDR3 protein gets one entry after TCRdb re-called the 5' RACE reads with MiXCR. The sample includes hundreds of thousands of distinct CDR3 sequences, less than 10% of them seen just once. The sequencing input was memory (CD45RO+) T cells sorted from blood. Source of these receptors: a woman aged 18 to 35 in good health.

A few counts support this clonotype. The genes are TRBV25-1 and TRBJ1-1; D unresolved. The CDR3 extends over 13 amino acids. Trimming pared 2 bases from V and 1 base from J, leaving 5 bases between. CDR1 is MGHDK and CDR2 is SYGVNS in the germline V gene. CDR3 coding DNA: TGTGCCAGCAGTGAACACGGGAACACTGAAGCTTTCTTT. Encoded protein: CASSEHGNTEAFF.

This clonotype was recorded at least ten times. The V and J genes are TRBV7-2 and TRBJ2-3, with 10 bases aligning to TRBD1. The CDR3 contains 13 residues. Germline V gene lookup returns CDR1 SGHTA and CDR2 FQGNSA. The trim removed 5 bases at V and 14 bases at J, leaving 10 bases unmatched. CDR3 in amino acids: CASSPTDRGHGYF. The CDR3 coding sequence is TGTGCCAGCAGCCCCACAGACAGGGGGCACGGGTATTTT.

This clonotype was seen ten or more times. This chain links TRBV20-1 with TRBJ1-5, with TRBD1 identical over 9 bases. Germline V gene data show CDR1 as DFQATT and CDR2 as SNEGSKA (reference sequence). V shed 5 bases and J 9 bases; nucleotides not matched to a gene: 5. The length of the CDR3 is 12 residues. CDR3 amino acids: CSARTGAGPQHF. The CDR3 DNA sequence: TGCAGTGCTCGGACAGGGGCCGGGCCCCAGCATTTT.

The chain employs TRBV6-2 or TRBV6-3 and TRBJ2-2; D is unclear. The CDR3 length is 14 residues. The germline CDR1 and CDR2 sequences are MNHEY and SVGEGT. Trimming shortened V by 6 bases and J by 0 bases, and 8 bases separated the two germline ends. The CDR3 protein is CASRKTPNTGELFF. DNA of the CDR3: TGTGCCAGCAGGAAGACACCGAACACCGGGGAGCTGTTTTTT.

The gene calls are TRBV5-6 and TRBJ2-7; D call uncertain. Germline V lookup: CDR1 SGHDT, CDR2 YYEEEE. V lost 1 base, J lost 6 bases, and 11 bases lay in between. CDR3 length: 13 amino acids. The DNA of the CDR3 is TGTGCCAGCAGCTTGTCGGGCTGGGGCGAGCAGTACTTC. Its translation is CASSLSGWGEQYF.

This clonotype showed up just a few times. J is TRBJ2-6 and V is TRBV20-1; D is unresolved. Trimming stripped 5 bases from V and 0 bases from J, with 5 bases between. The germline CDR1 and CDR2 sequences are DFQATT and SNEGSKA (reference sequence). This CDR3 is built from 13 residues. Here the CDR3 DNA reads TGCAGTGCTCAGCTCTCTGGGGCCAACGTCCTGACTTTC. It encodes CSAQLSGANVLTF.

In its sample, this clonotype was seen a few times. The V gene is TRBV7-8, the J gene TRBJ2-3, with D perhaps matching TRBD1 (5 bases). CDR1 SGHVS and CDR2 FQNEAQ come from the germline V gene. The CDR3 runs 16 residues. Trimming stripped 1 base from V and 2 bases from J, with 13 bases between. The CDR3 sequence is CASSLGVSRATDTQYF. The CDR3 DNA reads TGTGCCAGCAGCTTAGGTGTTAGCAGGGCCACAGATACGCAGTATTTT.

This clonotype was counted between two and nine times. The V and J genes are TRBV7-9 and TRBJ1-1, with D hard to call. CDR1 is SEHNR and CDR2 is FQNEAQ in the germline V gene (reference sequence). The CDR3 length is 9 residues. Trimming pared 11 bases from V and 3 bases from J, leaving 4 bases between. In nucleotides, the CDR3 is TGTGCCGGGGACACTGAAGCTTTCTTT. Amino acid sequence: CAGDTEAFF.

This clonotype was counted a few times. The chain recombines TRBV9 with TRBJ2-2, with 8 bases fitting TRBD2. V lost 4 bases and J lost 3; bases outside the gene matches: 8. From germline, CDR1 is SGDLS and CDR2 YYNGEE. This CDR3 spans 16 amino acids. The CDR3 loop reads CASSPLVAGYTGELFF. The CDR3 DNA follows: TGTGCCAGCAGCCCACTGGTAGCGGGGTACACCGGGGAGCTGTTTTTT. Using reference TRBV9 and TRBJ2-2 for the parts outside the CDR3, the full variable domain is DSGVTQTPKHLITATGQRVTLRCSPRSGDLSVYWYQQSLDQGLQFLIQYYNGEERAKGNILERFSAQQFPDLHSELNLSSLELGDSALYFCASSPLVAGYTGELFFGEGSRLTVL.

This clonotype was found many times. The gene calls are TRBV12-3 or TRBV12-4 and TRBJ2-7; 8 positions match TRBD1. The CDR3 contains 15 residues. V was pared by 6 bases and J by 2 bases, with 9 bases of the junction left unmatched. The CDR3: CASSLGQGRTYEQYF. In DNA, the CDR3 is TGTGCCAGCAGCCTCGGACAGGGAAGAACCTACGAGCAGTACTTC.

This sequence joins TRBV25-1 and TRBJ1-1; no reliable D call. The germline V and J ends were trimmed by 1 base and 4 bases, with 13 bases remaining between them. The CDR3 runs 15 residues. Germline CDR1 MGHDK, CDR2 SYGVNS. The CDR3 DNA follows: TGTGCCAGCAGTGAATTAAGTGGAAGGGCCACTGAAGCTTTCTTT. Translated: CASSELSGRATEAFF.

This clonotype was detected only a few times. The rearrangement links TRBV11-2 to TRBJ2-3; TRBD2 matches at 7 bases. CDR1 is SGHAT, CDR2 FQNNGV, per germline. CDR3 length: 18 amino acids. The J segment lost 5 bases and the V segment lost 2 bases, leaving 16 bases of the junction unmatched. CDR3 nucleotide sequence: TGTGCCAGCAGCTTATTTAATCTGGGGGGAGGGCCGGGAGATACGCAGTATTTT. Protein product: CASSLFNLGGGPGDTQYF. The variable domain in full, completed from reference TRBV11-2 and TRBJ2-3, reads EAGVAQSPRYKIIEKRQSVAFWCNPISGHATLYWYQQILGQGPKLLIQFQNNGVVDDSQLPKDRFSAERLKGVDSTLKIQPAKLEDSAVYLCASSLFNLGGGPGDTQYFGPGTRLTVL.

The chain has TRBV29-1 and TRBJ2-7; 10 bases match TRBD1. There are 14 residues in the CDR3. After removal of 4 bases from V and 3 bases from J, the junction contained 6 bases not matched to a gene. The germline V gene encodes CDR1 SQVTM and CDR2 ANQGSEA. DNA for the CDR3: TGCAGCGTTGGGCCGGGACAGGGGAACTACGAGCAGTACTTC. It yields the protein CSVGPGQGNYEQYF.

This clonotype was detected a few times. The rearrangement uses TRBV9 and TRBJ2-2; 9 bases map to TRBD2. The germline V gene encodes CDR1 SGDLS and CDR2 YYNGEE. This CDR3 spans 15 amino acids. The junction had 2 bases not matched to a gene; V was cut back by 3 bases and J by 2 bases. The DNA of the CDR3 is TGTGCCAGCAGCGGTAGCGGGGGAAACACCGGGGAGCTGTTTTTT. Translating gives CASSGSGGNTGELFF.

In its sample, this clonotype was seen a few times. The gene calls are TRBV20-1 and TRBJ2-5, with 9 bases that match TRBD2. This CDR3 is built from 13 residues. The J segment lost 7 bases and the V segment lost 5 bases, leaving 8 bases of the junction unmatched. From germline, CDR1 is DFQATT and CDR2 SNEGSKA (reference sequence). As DNA, the CDR3 is TGCAGTGCTCCGTCTAGCGGGGCGGGGACCCAGTACTTC. Amino acid sequence: CSAPSSGAGTQYF.

V usage is TRBV6-1 and J usage is TRBJ2-3; 9 nucleotides line up with TRBD2. The CDR3 runs to 16 residues. The trim removed 8 bases at V and 0 bases at J, leaving 9 bases unmatched. Germline-derived CDR1 and CDR2 are MNHNS and SASEGT. The CDR3 DNA is TGTGCCAGCGGGGGTCATCTAGCGGGGAGCACAGATACGCAGTATTTT. It yields the protein CASGGHLAGSTDTQYF.